These T cell receptor beta chains were read from a single sample in a study of cytomegalovirus exposure and HLA in healthy donors. Sequencing used immunoSEQ multiplex PCR; TCRdb keeps in-frame clones, though not all of them. Of about 190,000 clones detected, 65% to 85% appear once; the ten largest clones hold 1% to 1.5%. The sample consisted of PBMCs. The receptors shown here come from a boy aged 2 to 10 in good health and CMV-seronegative. CDR3s include the opening cysteine and the closing phenylalanine or tryptophan. A D gene is named only where the DNA matches it firmly. Only part of the rows carry a size: once, few, many, or a class if the clone is expanded.

V: TRBV27; size: -; D: TRBD2; J: TRBJ2-1; DNA: TGTGCCAGCAGTCCAGAACTAGCGGGGGGTCACAATGAGCAGTTCTTC; CDR3: CASSPELAGGHNEQFF
V: TRBV14; size: -; D: -; J: TRBJ1-1; DNA: TGTGCCAGCAGCCAAAGGAGGGGCGGAAACACTGAAGCTTTCTTT; CDR3: CASSQRRGGNTEAFF
V: TRBV7-9; size: -; D: TRBD2; J: TRBJ2-5; DNA: TGTGCCAGCAGGCTGGGACTAGCGGGAGGGCCGGCAGAGACCCAGTACTTC; CDR3: CASRLGLAGGPAETQYF
V: TRBV11-2; size: -; D: -; J: TRBJ1-4; DNA: TGTGCCACCTCGAGGGGGACTAATGAAAAACTGTTTTTT; CDR3: CATSRGTNEKLFF
V: TRBV27; size: -; D: TRBD1; J: TRBJ2-7; DNA: TGTGCCAGCAGTTTCAGTTTGGGGACAGGGTTTGACGAGCAGTACTTC; CDR3: CASSFSLGTGFDEQYF
V: TRBV28; size: -; D: TRBD2; J: TRBJ2-7; DNA: TGTGCCAGCAGTTCTAGCGGGAGTAGGTACGAGCAGTACTTC; CDR3: CASSSSGSRYEQYF
V: TRBV12-5; size: -; D: TRBD2; J: TRBJ2-2; DNA: TGTGCTAGTGGTTTTCTAGCGGGAGTCGGGGAGCTGTTTTTT; CDR3: CASGFLAGVGELFF
V: TRBV6-1; size: -; D: -; J: TRBJ2-2; DNA: TGTGCCAGCACTGGCATGAGCGGTAATACCGGGGAGCTGTTTTTT; CDR3: CASTGMSGNTGELFF
V: TRBV25-1; size: -; D: TRBD1; J: TRBJ1-1; DNA: TGTGCCAGCAGTGAAGCCGGGACAGGGGGAACTGAAGCTTTCTTT; CDR3: CASSEAGTGGTEAFF
V: TRBV5-6; size: -; D: -; J: TRBJ2-3; DNA: TGTGCCAGCAGCTTGGGTAGTCTCACAGATACGCAGTATTTT; CDR3: CASSLGSLTDTQYF
V: TRBV10-2; size: -; D: -; J: TRBJ2-5; DNA: TGCGCCAGCAGTGCCGGGAGTACAACCCAGTACTTC; CDR3: CASSAGSTTQYF
V: TRBV12-5; size: -; D: TRBD1; J: TRBJ2-1; DNA: TGTGCTAGTGGTTGGGGGACAGGGTTCATTATTGGTTATGAGCAGTTCTTC; CDR3: CASGWGTGFIIGYEQFF
V: TRBV5-4; size: once; D: -; J: TRBJ2-3; DNA: TGTGCCAGCAGCTTGAGTCAGACTCCCACAGATACGCAGTATTTT; CDR3: CASSLSQTPTDTQYF
V: TRBV11-2; size: -; D: TRBD2; J: TRBJ2-7; DNA: TGTGCCAGCAGCTTGCCAGGACTAGCGGGAGCCTACGAGCAGTACTTC; CDR3: CASSLPGLAGAYEQYF
V: TRBV4-1; size: -; D: TRBD2; J: TRBJ2-1; DNA: TGCGCCAGCAGCCCCGTTCCCACGACTAGCGGCTCCTACAATGAGCAGTTCTTC; CDR3: CASSPVPTTSGSYNEQFF
V: TRBV9; size: -; D: TRBD2; J: TRBJ2-3; DNA: TGTGCCAGCAGTCTAAGTAGCGGGGCTCTCGCAGATACGCAGTATTTT; CDR3: CASSLSSGALADTQYF
V: TRBV30; size: -; D: TRBD1; J: TRBJ1-1; DNA: TGTGCCTGGAGTGTGGACAGGGGAAGGGAAGCTTTCTTT; CDR3: CAWSVDRGREAFF
V: TRBV7-8; size: -; D: -; J: TRBJ2-1; DNA: TGTGCCAGCAGCTTTAGTCCCAACAATGAGCAGTTCTTC; CDR3: CASSFSPNNEQFF